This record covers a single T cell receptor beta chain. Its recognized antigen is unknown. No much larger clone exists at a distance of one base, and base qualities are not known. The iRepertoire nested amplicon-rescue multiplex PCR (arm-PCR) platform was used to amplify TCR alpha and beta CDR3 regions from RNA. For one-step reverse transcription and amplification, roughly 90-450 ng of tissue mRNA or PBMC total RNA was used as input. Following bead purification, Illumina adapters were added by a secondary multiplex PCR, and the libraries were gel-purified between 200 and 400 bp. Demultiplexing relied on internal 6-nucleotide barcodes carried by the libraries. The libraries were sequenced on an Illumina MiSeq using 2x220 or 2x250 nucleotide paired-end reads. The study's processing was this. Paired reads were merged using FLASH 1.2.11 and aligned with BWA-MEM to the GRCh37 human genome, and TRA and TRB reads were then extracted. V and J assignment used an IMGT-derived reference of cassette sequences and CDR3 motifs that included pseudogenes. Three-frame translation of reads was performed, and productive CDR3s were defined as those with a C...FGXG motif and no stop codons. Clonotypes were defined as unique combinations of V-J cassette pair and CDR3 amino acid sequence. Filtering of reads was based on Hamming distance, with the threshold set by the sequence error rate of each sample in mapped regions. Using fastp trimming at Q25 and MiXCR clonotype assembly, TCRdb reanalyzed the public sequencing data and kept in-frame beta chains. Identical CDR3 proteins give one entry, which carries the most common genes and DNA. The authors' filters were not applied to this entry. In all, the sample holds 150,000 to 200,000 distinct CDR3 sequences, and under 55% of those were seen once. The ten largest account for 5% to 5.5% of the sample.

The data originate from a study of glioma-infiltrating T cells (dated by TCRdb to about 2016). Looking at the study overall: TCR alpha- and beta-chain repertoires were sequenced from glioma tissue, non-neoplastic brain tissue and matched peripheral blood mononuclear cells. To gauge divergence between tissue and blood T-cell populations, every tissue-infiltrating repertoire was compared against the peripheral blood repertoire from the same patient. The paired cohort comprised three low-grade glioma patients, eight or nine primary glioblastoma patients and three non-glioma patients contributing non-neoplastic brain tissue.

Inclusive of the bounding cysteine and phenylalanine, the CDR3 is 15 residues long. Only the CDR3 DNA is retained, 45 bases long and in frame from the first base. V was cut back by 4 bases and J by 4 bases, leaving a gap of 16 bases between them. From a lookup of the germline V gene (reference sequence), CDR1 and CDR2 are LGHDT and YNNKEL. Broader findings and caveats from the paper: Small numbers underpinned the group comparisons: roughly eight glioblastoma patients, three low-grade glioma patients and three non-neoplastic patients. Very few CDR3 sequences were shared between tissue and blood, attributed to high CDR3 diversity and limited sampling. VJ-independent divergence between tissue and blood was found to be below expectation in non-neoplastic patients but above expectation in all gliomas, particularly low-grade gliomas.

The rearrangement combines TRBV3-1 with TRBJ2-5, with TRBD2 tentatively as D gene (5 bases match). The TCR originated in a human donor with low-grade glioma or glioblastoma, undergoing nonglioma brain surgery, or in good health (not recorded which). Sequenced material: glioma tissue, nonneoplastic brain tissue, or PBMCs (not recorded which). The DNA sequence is TGTGCCAGCAGCCCTACTCCGATAGGGAGAGAGACCCAGTACTTC. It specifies CASSPTPIGRETQYF.